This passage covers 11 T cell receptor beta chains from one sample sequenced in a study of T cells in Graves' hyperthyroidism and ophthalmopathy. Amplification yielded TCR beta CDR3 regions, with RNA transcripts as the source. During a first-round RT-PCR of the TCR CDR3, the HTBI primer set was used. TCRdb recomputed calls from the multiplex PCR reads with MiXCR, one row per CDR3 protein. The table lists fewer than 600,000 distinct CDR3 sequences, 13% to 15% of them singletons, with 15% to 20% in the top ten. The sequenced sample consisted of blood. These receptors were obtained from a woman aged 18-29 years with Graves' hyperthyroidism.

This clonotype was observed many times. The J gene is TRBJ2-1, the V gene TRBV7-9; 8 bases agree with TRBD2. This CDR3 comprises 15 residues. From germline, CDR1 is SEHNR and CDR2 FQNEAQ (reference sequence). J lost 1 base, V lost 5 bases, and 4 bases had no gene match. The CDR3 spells CASSIGLASYNEQFF. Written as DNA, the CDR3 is TGTGCCAGCAGCATCGGACTAGCTTCCTACAATGAGCAGTTCTTC.

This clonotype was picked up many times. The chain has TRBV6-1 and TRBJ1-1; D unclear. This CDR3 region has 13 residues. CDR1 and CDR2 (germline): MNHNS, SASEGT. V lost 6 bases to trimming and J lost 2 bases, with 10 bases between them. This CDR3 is CASRPGANTEAFF. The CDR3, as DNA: TGTGCCAGCAGGCCGGGAGCTAACACTGAAGCTTTCTTT.

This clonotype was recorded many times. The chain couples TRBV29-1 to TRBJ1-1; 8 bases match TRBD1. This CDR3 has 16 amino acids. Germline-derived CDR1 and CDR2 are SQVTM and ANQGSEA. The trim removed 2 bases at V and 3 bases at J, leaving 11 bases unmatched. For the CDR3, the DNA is TGCAGCGTTGAATCAGGGGGCGCAGGGACGGACACTGAAGCTTTCTTT. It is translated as CSVESGGAGTDTEAFF.

CDR3 coding DNA: TGTGCCAGCAGCGTAGACCCAGGTTCTCTCTCTGGAAACACCATATATTTT. Translating it yields CASSVDPGSLSGNTIYF. This sequence joins TRBV9 and TRBJ1-3, with unresolved D. This CDR3 is built from 17 residues. Deletions cut 0 bases from V and 0 bases from J, with 13 bases between. The germline V gene has CDR1 SGDLS and CDR2 YYNGEE.

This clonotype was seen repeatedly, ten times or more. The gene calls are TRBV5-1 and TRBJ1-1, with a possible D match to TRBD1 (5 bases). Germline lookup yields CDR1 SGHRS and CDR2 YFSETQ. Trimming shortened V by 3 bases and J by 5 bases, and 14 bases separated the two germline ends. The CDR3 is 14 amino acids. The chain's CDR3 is CASSWNRGETEAFF. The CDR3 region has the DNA TGCGCCAGCAGCTGGAACCGGGGCGAGACTGAAGCTTTCTTT. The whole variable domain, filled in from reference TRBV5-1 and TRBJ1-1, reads KAGVTQTPRYLIKTRGQQVTLSCSPISGHRSVSWYQQTPGQGLQFLFEYFSETQRNKGNFPGRFSGRQFSNSRSEMNVSTLELGDSALYLCASSWNRGETEAFFGQGTRLTVV.

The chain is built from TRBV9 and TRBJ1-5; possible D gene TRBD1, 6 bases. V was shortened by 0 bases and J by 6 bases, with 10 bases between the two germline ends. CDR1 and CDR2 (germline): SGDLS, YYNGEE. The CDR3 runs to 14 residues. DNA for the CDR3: TGTGCCAGCAGCGTAGGGCAGGGGCCTCAGCCCCAGCATTTT. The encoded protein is CASSVGQGPQPQHF.

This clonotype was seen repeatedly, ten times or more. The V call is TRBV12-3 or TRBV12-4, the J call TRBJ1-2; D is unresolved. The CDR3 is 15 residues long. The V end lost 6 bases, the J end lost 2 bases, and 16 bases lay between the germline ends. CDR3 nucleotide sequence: TGTGCCAGCAGCGTAGCGGGGAGCATCAACTATGGCTACACCTTC. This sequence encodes CASSVAGSINYGYTF.

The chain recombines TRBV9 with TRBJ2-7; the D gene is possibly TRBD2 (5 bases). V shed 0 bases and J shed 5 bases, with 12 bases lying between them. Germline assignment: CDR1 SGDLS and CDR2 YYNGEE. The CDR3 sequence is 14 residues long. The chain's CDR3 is CASSVGLAHDEQYF. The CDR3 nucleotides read TGTGCCAGCAGCGTAGGTCTAGCCCACGACGAGCAGTACTTC.

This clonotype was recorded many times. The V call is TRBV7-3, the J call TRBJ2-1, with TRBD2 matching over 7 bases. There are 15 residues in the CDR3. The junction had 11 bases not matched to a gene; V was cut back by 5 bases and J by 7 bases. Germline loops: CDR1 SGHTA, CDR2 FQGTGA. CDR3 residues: CASSLRGEGWNEQFF. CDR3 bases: TGTGCCAGCAGCCTCCGGGGGGAAGGATGGAATGAGCAGTTCTTC.

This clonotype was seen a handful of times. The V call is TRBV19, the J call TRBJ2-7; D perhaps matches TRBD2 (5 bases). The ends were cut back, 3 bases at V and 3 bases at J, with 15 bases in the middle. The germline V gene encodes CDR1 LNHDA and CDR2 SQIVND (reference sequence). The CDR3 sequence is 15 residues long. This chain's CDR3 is CASSISGLLIYEQYF. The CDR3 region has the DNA TGTGCCAGTAGTATCTCTGGACTCTTGATCTACGAGCAGTACTTC.

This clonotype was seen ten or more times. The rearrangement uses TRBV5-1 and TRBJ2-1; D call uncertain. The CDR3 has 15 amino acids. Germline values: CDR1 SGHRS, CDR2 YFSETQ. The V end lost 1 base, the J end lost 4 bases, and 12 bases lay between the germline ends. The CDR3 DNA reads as TGCGCCAGCAGCTTGAAGGGTGGGATATACAATGAGCAGTTCTTC. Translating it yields CASSLKGGIYNEQFF.